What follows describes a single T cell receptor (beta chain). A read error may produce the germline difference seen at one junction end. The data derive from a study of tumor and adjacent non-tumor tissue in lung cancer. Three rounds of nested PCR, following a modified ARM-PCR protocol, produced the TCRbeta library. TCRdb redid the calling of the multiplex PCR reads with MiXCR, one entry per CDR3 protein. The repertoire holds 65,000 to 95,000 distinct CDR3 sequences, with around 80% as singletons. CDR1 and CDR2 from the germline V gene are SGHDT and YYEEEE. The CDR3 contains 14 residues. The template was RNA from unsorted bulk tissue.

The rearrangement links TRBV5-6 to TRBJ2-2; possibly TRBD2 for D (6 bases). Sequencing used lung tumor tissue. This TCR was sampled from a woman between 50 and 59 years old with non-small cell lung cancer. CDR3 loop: CASSLGLNTGELLF. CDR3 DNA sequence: TGTGCCAGCAGTTTGGGACTGAACACCGGGGAGCTGCTTTTC.